This T cell receptor beta chain was documented in a study of beta chain features in type 1 diabetes. The authors reverse transcribed all of the isolated RNA, so sequencing captured expressed TCRB transcripts. Libraries were prepared by immunoSEQ multiplex PCR; TCRdb keeps only in-frame clonotypes and omits some of them. The data hold roughly 14,000 clones, with approximately 45% observed a single time. CDR1 LNHDA and CDR2 SQIVND come from the germline V gene (reference sequence). The CDR3 spans 15 residues. V lost 4 bases, J lost 4 bases, and 16 bases lay in between. The V gene is TRBV19, the J gene TRBJ2-5; TRBD1 might be the D (6 bases). The receptor was derived from a middle-aged woman in good health. Sequenced: stem cell memory CD4+ T cells from blood. In DNA, the CDR3 is TGTGCCAGTAGTAGGACAGAACGGTTCGGAGAGACCCAGTACTTC. As protein: CASSRTERFGETQYF.